This T cell receptor beta chain emerged from a study of control samples from healthy donors and cancer patients. The repertoire was sequenced with immunoSEQ multiplex PCR; TCRdb's copy has only in-frame clones and lacks some. The data show under 50,000 clones, 70% to 90% seen once. V was clipped by 5 bases and J by 6 bases, with 16 bases between them. Germline values: CDR1 MGHRA, CDR2 YSYEKL. The CDR3 loop spans 14 amino acids. The receptor was derived from a woman in her fifties or sixties with lung cancer. The chain couples TRBV4-1 to TRBJ1-1; no reliable D call. Source material: PBMCs. CDR3: CASSSRTSKAEAFF. The CDR3 bases are TGCGCCAGCAGCAGCCGGACCAGCAAAGCTGAAGCTTTCTTT.